The 11 T cell receptor beta chains below all came from one sample that was sequenced in a study of blood T cell repertoires in COVID-19. The table came from immunoSEQ multiplex PCR; TCRdb's copy has only in-frame clones and leaves some out. The sample contains about 210,000 clones, 70% to 90% of which appear only once. Sequenced sample: PBMCs or T cells enriched from blood (not recorded which). These receptors originate from a man aged 35 to 55 who had recovered from COVID-19.

This clone was observed a single time. The V and J genes are TRBV6-5 and TRBJ2-7, with D possibly being TRBD2 (6 bases). This CDR3 region has 16 residues. Germline values: CDR1 MNHEY, CDR2 SVGAGI. V was trimmed by 0 bases and J by 3 bases, leaving 15 bases between them. The CDR3 coding sequence is TGTGCCAGCAGTTACTCTAGGGGTCGACTAGGCTACGAGCAGTACTTC. Protein product: CASSYSRGRLGYEQYF.

This clone has a handful of counts. The chain joins TRBV6-1 to TRBJ1-2; the D is unclear. Germline CDR1 MNHNS, CDR2 SASEGT. The CDR3 is 15 residues long. V was trimmed by 2 bases and J by 2 bases, leaving 12 bases between them. CDR3 sequence: CASSEQSAGNYGYTF. DNA of the CDR3: TGTGCCAGCAGTGAACAGAGTGCGGGGAACTATGGCTACACCTTC.

The genes are TRBV12-5 and TRBJ1-1; D is uncertain. Trimming left V 2 bases short and J 1 base short, with 11 bases between. Germline CDR1 is LGHNT and CDR2 is FRNRAP. This CDR3 comprises 15 residues. The CDR3 region is CASGLPNTRNTEAFF. DNA of the CDR3: TGTGCTAGTGGTTTGCCAAACACAAGGAACACTGAAGCTTTCTTT.

V and J are TRBV5-1 and TRBJ2-1; TRBD2 agrees at 12 bases. Germline V CDR1 and CDR2: SGHRS, YFSETQ. The CDR3 extends over 16 amino acids. The V segment lost 4 bases and the J segment 12 bases; nucleotides outside the gene matches: 14. The CDR3 DNA sequence: TGCGCCAGCAGCGGGCTCCTAGCGGGAGGGCTTTTGGTGCAGTTCTTC. Translation gives CASSGLLAGGLLVQFF.

V gene TRBV29-1 combines with J gene TRBJ1-4; weak D call: TRBD1 (5 bases). The CDR3 is 15 residues long. Germline CDR1 is SQVTM and CDR2 is ANQGSEA. V lost 6 bases and J lost 8, with 22 bases in between. The CDR3 here is CSVTNRDPGGEKLFF. In DNA form, the CDR3 reads TGCAGCGTGACAAACCGGGACCCCGGGGGGGAAAAACTGTTTTTT.

This rearrangement joins TRBV9 to TRBJ1-1, with D unresolved. Per germline, CDR1 SGDLS and CDR2 YYNGEE. V dropped 2 bases and J dropped 10 bases, with 15 bases sitting between them. The CDR3 contains 13 residues. CDR3 amino acids: CASSVEDWRAAFF. CDR3 nucleotides: TGTGCCAGCAGCGTGGAGGATTGGAGGGCAGCTTTCTTT.

The chain couples TRBV9 to TRBJ1-2; D remains ambiguous. Between the trimmed V and J ends, which lost 0 bases and 5 bases, there was a span of 8 bases. Per germline, CDR1 SGDLS and CDR2 YYNGEE. CDR3 length: 13 amino acids. The CDR3 DNA is TGTGCCAGCAGCGTAGTACACGGGTATGGCTACACCTTC. This sequence encodes CASSVVHGYGYTF. Full variable domain (rest looked up from reference TRBV9 and TRBJ1-2): DSGVTQTPKHLITATGQRVTLRCSPRSGDLSVYWYQQSLDQGLQFLIQYYNGEERAKGNILERFSAQQFPDLHSELNLSSLELGDSALYFCASSVVHGYGYTFGSGTRLTVV.

The rearrangement uses TRBV3-1 (or the pseudogene TRBV3-2) and TRBJ2-5; 10 bases match TRBD2. The CDR3 covers 15 residues. Germline loops: CDR1 LGHDT, CDR2 YNNKEL (reference sequence). V was clipped by 7 bases and J by 1 base; unmatched bases: 6. The CDR3 sequence: CASNSGLAVQETQYF. Written as DNA, the CDR3 is TGTGCCAGCAACTCCGGACTAGCGGTCCAAGAGACCCAGTACTTC.

The V and J genes are TRBV18 and TRBJ1-1, with D possibly TRBD1 on 6 matching bases. Germline V gene data show CDR1 as KGHSH and CDR2 as LQKENI. Between the trimmed V and J ends, which lost 3 bases and 1 base, there was a span of 12 bases. The CDR3 sequence is 15 residues long. CDR3 sequence (DNA): TGTGCCAGCTCACCCGCGACAGGAGGGAACACTGAAGCTTTCTTT. Amino acids: CASSPATGGNTEAFF.

This chain joins TRBV9 and TRBJ1-2; D is uncertain. The CDR3 length is 12 residues. The V gene lost 3 bases and the J gene lost 8 bases, with 11 bases spanning the gap. Germline CDR1 SGDLS, CDR2 YYNGEE. CDR3 nucleotides: TGTGCCAGCAGCGCCGACGGAGCAGGCTACACCTTC. As protein: CASSADGAGYTF.

The J gene is TRBJ1-6, the V gene TRBV2; TRBD1 agrees at 7 bases. The germline V gene has CDR1 SNHLY and CDR2 FYNNEI. J gave up 10 bases and V 6 bases, and 12 bases lay outside the gene matches. This CDR3 region has 15 residues. The CDR3 here is CASRNEQGQNSPLHF. CDR3 in DNA: TGTGCCAGCAGGAATGAACAGGGACAGAACTCACCCCTCCACTTT. The full variable domain, rest sourced from reference TRBV2 and TRBJ1-6, is EPEVTQTPSHQVTQMGQEVILRCVPISNHLYFYWYRQILGQKVEFLVSFYNNEISEKSEIFDDQFSVERPDGSNFTLKIRSTKLEDSAMYFCASRNEQGQNSPLHFGNGTRLTVT.